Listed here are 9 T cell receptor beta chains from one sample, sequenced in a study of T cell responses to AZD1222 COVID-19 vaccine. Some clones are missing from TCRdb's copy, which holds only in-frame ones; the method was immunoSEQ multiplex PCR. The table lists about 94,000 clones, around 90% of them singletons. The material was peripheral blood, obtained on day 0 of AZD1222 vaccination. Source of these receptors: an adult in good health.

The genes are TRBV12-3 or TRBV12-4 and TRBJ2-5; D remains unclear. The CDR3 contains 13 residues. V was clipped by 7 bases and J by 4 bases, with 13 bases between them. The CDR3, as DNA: TGTGCCAGCACCAAAGACCAACGAGAGACCCAGTACTTC. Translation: CASTKDQRETQYF.

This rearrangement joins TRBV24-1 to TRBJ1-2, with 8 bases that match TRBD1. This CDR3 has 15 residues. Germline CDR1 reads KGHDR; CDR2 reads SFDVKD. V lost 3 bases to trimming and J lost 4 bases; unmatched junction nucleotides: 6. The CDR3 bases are TGTGCCACCAGTGATGGCCCCCAGGGGGCCTATGGCTACACCTTC. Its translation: CATSDGPQGAYGYTF.

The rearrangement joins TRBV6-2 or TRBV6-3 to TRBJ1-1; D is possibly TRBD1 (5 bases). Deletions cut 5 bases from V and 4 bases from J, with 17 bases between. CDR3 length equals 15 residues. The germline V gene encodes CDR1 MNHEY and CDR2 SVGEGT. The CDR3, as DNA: TGTGCCAGCAGTCACCTTTTTTTAGGGACCACTGAAGCTTTCTTT. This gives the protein CASSHLFLGTTEAFF.

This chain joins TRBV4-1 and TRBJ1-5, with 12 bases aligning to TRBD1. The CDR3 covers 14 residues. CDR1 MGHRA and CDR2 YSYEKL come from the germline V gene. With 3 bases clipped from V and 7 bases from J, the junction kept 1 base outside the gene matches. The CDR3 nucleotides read TGCGCCAGCAGCCAGGGGACAGGGGGCCAGCCCCAGCATTTT. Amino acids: CASSQGTGGQPQHF.

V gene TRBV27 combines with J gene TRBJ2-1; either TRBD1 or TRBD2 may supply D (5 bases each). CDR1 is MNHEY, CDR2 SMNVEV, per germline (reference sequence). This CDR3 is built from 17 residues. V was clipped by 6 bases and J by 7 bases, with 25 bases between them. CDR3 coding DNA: TGTGCCAGCAGCCGGATAACGGGCCCACTATGGGGGAATGAGCAGTTCTTC. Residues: CASSRITGPLWGNEQFF.

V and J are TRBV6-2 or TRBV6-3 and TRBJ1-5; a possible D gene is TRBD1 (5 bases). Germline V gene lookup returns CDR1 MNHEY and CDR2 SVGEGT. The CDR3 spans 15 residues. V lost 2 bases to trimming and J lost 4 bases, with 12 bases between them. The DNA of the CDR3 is TGTGCCAGCAGTTACCCTCCGGGACCTAATCAGCCCCAGCATTTT. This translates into CASSYPPGPNQPQHF.

The CDR3 region is CASSYPPWEQYF. The CDR3 DNA reads TGTGCCAGCAGTTACCCCCCTTGGGAGCAGTACTTC. The V call is TRBV6-2 or TRBV6-3, the J call TRBJ2-7, with D uncertain. Germline CDR1 and CDR2: MNHEY and SVGEGT. Between the trimmed V and J ends, which lost 2 bases and 7 bases, there was a span of 9 bases. This CDR3 contains 12 residues.

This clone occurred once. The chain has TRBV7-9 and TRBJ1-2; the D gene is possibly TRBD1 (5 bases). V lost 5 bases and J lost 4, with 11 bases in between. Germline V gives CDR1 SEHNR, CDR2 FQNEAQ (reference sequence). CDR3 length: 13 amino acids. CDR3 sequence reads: CASSRDGVYGYTF. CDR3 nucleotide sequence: TGTGCCAGCAGCCGGGACGGAGTCTATGGCTACACCTTC.

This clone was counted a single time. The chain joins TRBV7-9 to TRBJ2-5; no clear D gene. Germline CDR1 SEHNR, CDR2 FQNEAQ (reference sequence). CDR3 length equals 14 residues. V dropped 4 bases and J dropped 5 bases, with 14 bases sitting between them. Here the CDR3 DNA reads TGTGCCAGCAGCTCCGCGAAGGCGCGGGAGACCCAGTACTTC. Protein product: CASSSAKARETQYF.